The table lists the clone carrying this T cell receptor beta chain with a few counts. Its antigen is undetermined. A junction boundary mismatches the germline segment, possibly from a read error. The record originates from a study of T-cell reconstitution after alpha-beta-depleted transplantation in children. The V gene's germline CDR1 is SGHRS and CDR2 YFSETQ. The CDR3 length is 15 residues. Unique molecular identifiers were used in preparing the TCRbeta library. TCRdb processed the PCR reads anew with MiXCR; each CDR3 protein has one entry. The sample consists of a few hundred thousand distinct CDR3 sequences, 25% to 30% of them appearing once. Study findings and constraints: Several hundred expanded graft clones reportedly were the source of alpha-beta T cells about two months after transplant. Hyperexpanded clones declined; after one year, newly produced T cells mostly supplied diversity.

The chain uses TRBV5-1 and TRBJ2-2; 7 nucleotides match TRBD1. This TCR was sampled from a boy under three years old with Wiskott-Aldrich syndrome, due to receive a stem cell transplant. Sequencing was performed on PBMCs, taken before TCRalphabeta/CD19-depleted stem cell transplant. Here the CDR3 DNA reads TGCGCCAGCACCTTGGGAGACAGGGACACCGGGGAGCTGTTTTTT. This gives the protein CASTLGDRDTGELFF.